The clone carrying this TCR beta chain came up once. Its specificity is not known. The assay was immunoSEQ multiplex PCR, and TCRdb's table has in-frame clones only and misses some. Seen here are 300,000 to 400,000 clones, about 85% observed once, and the top ten hold 2% to 2.5%. These data originate in a study of Ad26.COV2.S vaccination and SARS-CoV-2 variants. Study context: The authors gave Ad26.COV2.S intramuscularly, either once or twice 56 days apart. General study points: After vaccination, reports described spike-specific CD8+ and CD4+ T cell responses as showing substantial breadth.

Stated treatment: roughly 18 received Ad26.COV2.S at low or high dose, single or two shots; roughly five received placebo; per-sample allocation not given. Collection of samples fell on day 63 after the first vaccine or placebo injection. The receptor comes from a person between 18 and 60 years old who received the Ad26.COV2.S COVID-19 vaccine or a placebo. This specimen consisted of peripheral blood, obtained in a trial of Ad26.COV2.S vaccine versus placebo.

The CDR3 DNA sequence: TGTGCCAGCCGGCCCAGGGGCTCTAACTATGGCTACACCTTC. Translated: CASRPRGSNYGYTF. The chain uses TRBV28 and TRBJ1-2; weak D call: TRBD1 (6 bases). Trimming took 8 bases from V and 0 from J, leaving 13 bases between them. CDR1 is MDHEN, CDR2 SYDVKM, per germline. CDR3 length: 14 amino acids.